These T cell receptor beta chains were read from a single sample in a study of cytomegalovirus exposure and HLA in healthy donors. TCRdb keeps only in-frame clones here, not all; method: immunoSEQ multiplex PCR. The table shows roughly 59,000 clones, with about 95% occurring only once. The sequencing sample was made of PBMCs. All receptors come from a woman aged 18 to 35 in good health and CMV-seropositive. Each CDR3 is given with its conserved first and last residue. D genes are given only for firm matches. Some rows mark clone size as missing; the rest say once, few, many or name a class of expanded clone.

>TRBV27|TRBJ1-5|NA|TRBD1
TGTGCCAGCAGTCCTGGACAGGGATCGTCTCCCCAGCATTTT
CASSPGQGSSPQHF
>TRBV5-1|TRBJ1-5|NA|NA
TGCGCCAGCAGCTCGGGGGAAAATCAGCCCCAGCATTTT
CASSSGENQPQHF
>TRBV7-2|TRBJ2-5|NA|TRBD1
TGTGCCAGCAGCACTCGGGACAGTTTTTCGGCCCAGTACTTC
CASSTRDSFSAQYF
>TRBV9|TRBJ2-1|NA|TRBD2
TGTGCCAGCAGCCGGACGGGGGGCTCCTACAATGAGCAGTTCTTC
CASSRTGGSYNEQFF
>TRBV9|TRBJ1-2|NA|TRBD1
TGTGCCAGCAGCGAGGGGGCCAACTATGGCTACACCTTC
CASSEGANYGYTF
>TRBV9|TRBJ2-1|NA|NA
TGTGCCAGCGCCGTCGCCCAGGGCTACAATGAGCAGTTCTTC
CASAVAQGYNEQFF
>TRBV9|TRBJ2-2|NA|TRBD2
TGTGCCAGCAGCAACCCTAGCGGCCCCAACACCGGGGAGCTGTTTTTT
CASSNPSGPNTGELFF
>TRBV19|TRBJ1-2|NA|TRBD1
TGTGCCAGTAGTCGGACAGGGTGGCATGGCTACACCTTC
CASSRTGWHGYTF
>TRBV27|TRBJ2-5|once|NA
TGTGCCAGCAGGGGGAGCGGAGGGGAGACCCAGTACTTC
CASRGSGGETQYF
>TRBV14|TRBJ2-5|NA|NA
TGTGCCAGCAGCCCTGCAGATTGGGAGACCCAGTACTTC
CASSPADWETQYF
>TRBV4-1|TRBJ2-1|many|TRBD2
TGCGCCAGCAGCCGGCATGCTAGCGGGGCCTACAATGAGCAGTTCTTC
CASSRHASGAYNEQFF
>TRBV4-3|TRBJ2-7|NA|NA
TGCGCCAGCAGCCAAGATCGGAGCTCCTACGAGCAGTACTTC
CASSQDRSSYEQYF
>TRBV5-6|TRBJ2-1|NA|TRBD2
TGTGCCAGCAGCCCCGGGCTAGCGGGAATGGTGCTTTACAATGAGCAGTTCTTC
CASSPGLAGMVLYNEQFF
>TRBV5-1|TRBJ2-2|once|NA
TGCGCCAGCGCGGAAGGGCGGGGATCGAACACCGGGGAGCTGTTTTTT
CASAEGRGSNTGELFF
>TRBV5-4|TRBJ2-1|NA|TRBD2
TGTGCCAGCAGCGATCGGACTAGCGGGGGGACTTTGGAGTTCTTC
CASSDRTSGGTLEFF
>TRBV5-5|TRBJ2-1|NA|NA
TGTGCCAGCAGCTTGGAAGGGACAAGACAGTTCTTC
CASSLEGTRQFF
>TRBV19|TRBJ2-7|once|NA
TGTGCCAGTAGTCCCCTCGGCACAGGGATCTTCTACGAGCAGTACTTC
CASSPLGTGIFYEQYF
>TRBV19|TRBJ1-5|NA|TRBD1
TGTGCCAGTAGTCCGGGAGGGGGCGCGAGTTATCGTCAGCCCCAGCATTTT
CASSPGGGASYRQPQHF
>TRBV28|TRBJ1-2|NA|TRBD1
TGTGCCAGCAGCTTTGACAGGGGGAGCTACACCTTC
CASSFDRGSYTF
>TRBV19|TRBJ2-3|NA|NA
TGTGCCAGTAGTATAGGTTTGGGCTACACAGATACGCAGTATTTT
CASSIGLGYTDTQYF
>TRBV19|TRBJ2-7|NA|TRBD2
TGTGCCAGTAGTTCGGGAGGGGTATCCTACGAGCAGTACTTC
CASSSGGVSYEQYF
>TRBV19|TRBJ2-2|NA|TRBD1
TGTGCCAGTAGTATAGCCCAGGGGGTCCCCGGGGAGCTGTTTTTT
CASSIAQGVPGELFF
>TRBV12-5|TRBJ1-2|NA|TRBD1
TGTGCTAGTGGTCCGGGGACAGGGGGATATAACTATGGCTACACCTTC
CASGPGTGGYNYGYTF
>TRBV6-6|TRBJ1-3|NA|NA
TGTGCCACCGGAGGAGCTAGCGGAAACACCATATATTTT
CATGGASGNTIYF
>TRBV7-9|TRBJ2-3|NA|NA
TGTGCCAGCAGCTTAGCAGTTAGCGGTGGAGATACGCAGTATTTT
CASSLAVSGGDTQYF
>TRBV27|TRBJ1-2|NA|TRBD1
TGTGCCAGCAGTTCCCAGGGGGCTGGGGGCTATGGCTACACCTTC
CASSSQGAGGYGYTF
>TRBV28|TRBJ1-5|NA|TRBD1
TGTGCCAGCAGCCCGCGACAGGGTCGGAGTCAGCCCCAGCATTTT
CASSPRQGRSQPQHF
>TRBV9|TRBJ2-3|NA|NA
TGTGCCAGCAGCTCCGCCCGGTGTCGATCCCCTAGCACAGATACGCAGTATTTT
CASSSARCRSPSTDTQYF
>TRBV5-8|TRBJ2-7|NA|TRBD1
TGTGCCAGCAGCTGGGGACAGGCGAGCTCCTACGAGCAGTACTTC
CASSWGQASSYEQYF
>TRBV5-1|TRBJ2-3|NA|TRBD2
TGCGCCAGCAGCTTGGGGGCCCAGAGGAACGTTAGCGGGATCGCAGATACGCAGTATTTT
CASSLGAQRNVSGIADTQYF
>TRBV5-6|TRBJ2-7|NA|TRBD2
TGTGCCAGCAGCCACCAATTCCCCTCTCTAGCGGGAGGGCCCCACGAGCAGTACTTC
CASSHQFPSLAGGPHEQYF
>TRBV5-4|TRBJ2-3|NA|NA
TGTGCCAGCAGCCCGACTAGGATCACAGATACGCAGTATTTT
CASSPTRITDTQYF
>TRBV28|TRBJ2-2|NA|NA
TGTGCCAGCAGCCGTGGGTTTGGACACCAGAACACCGGGGAGCTGTTTTTT
CASSRGFGHQNTGELFF
>TRBV29-1|TRBJ2-3|NA|NA
TGCAGCGTGTTCTACAATTCCGGGGGAGATACGCAGTATTTT
CSVFYNSGGDTQYF
>TRBV7-3|TRBJ2-5|NA|NA
TGTGCCAGCAGCTTAAGGGGAGTTGCGGAGACCCAGTACTTC
CASSLRGVAETQYF
>TRBV19|TRBJ2-2|NA|TRBD2
TGTGCCAGCGACCCGGGACTAAGGGACACCGGGGAGCTGTTTTTT
CASDPGLRDTGELFF
>TRBV29-1|TRBJ2-2|NA|NA
TGCAGCGTTGATGGGAGTCGGAGTGCAGGGGAGCTGTTTTTT
CSVDGSRSAGELFF
>TRBV18|TRBJ2-1|NA|TRBD2
TGTGCCACCCGTGGGGGGGACTACAATGAGCAGTTCTTC
CATRGGDYNEQFF
>TRBV10-3|TRBJ1-5|NA|TRBD1
TGTGCCATCAGTCAGGACAGGGAGGTTCAGCCCCAGCATTTT
CAISQDREVQPQHF
>TRBV6-5|TRBJ1-2|once|TRBD1
TGTGCCAGCAGCTGGGACAGAAGCTATGGCTACACCTTC
CASSWDRSYGYTF
>TRBV9|TRBJ2-1|NA|TRBD2
TGTGCCAGCAGCGTGCAAGTGGGTCTAGCGGTCAATGAGCAGTTCTTC
CASSVQVGLAVNEQFF
>TRBV7-6|TRBJ1-1|NA|NA
TGTGCCAGCAGCCCCCTTGTCGGGAGGACTGAAGCTTTCTTT
CASSPLVGRTEAFF
>TRBV21-1|TRBJ1-2|NA|NA
TGTGCCAGCAGCAAAGATGACAGGGCCTATGGCTACACCTTC
CASSKDDRAYGYTF
>TRBV19|TRBJ1-6|NA|TRBD1
TGTGCCAGTAGGGGACAGCCTTATTCACCCCTCCACTTT
CASRGQPYSPLHF
>TRBV30|TRBJ1-1|NA|NA
TGTGCCTGGAGTGAGTACGGGGGGCTTTACACTGAAGCTTTCTTT
CAWSEYGGLYTEAFF
>TRBV7-9|TRBJ2-7|NA|TRBD1
TGTGCCAGCAGCTTGGCCGGGACAGGGCCCTACGAGCAGTACTTC
CASSLAGTGPYEQYF
>TRBV18|TRBJ2-6|NA|TRBD1
TGTGCCAGCTCGTCCTTGGGGACAGGGGGCTCTGGGGCCAACGTCCTGACTTTC
CASSSLGTGGSGANVLTF
>TRBV4-2|TRBJ1-1|NA|TRBD1
TGTGCCAGCAGCCTCCCACTTGGGACAGGGAACACTGAAGCTTTCTTT
CASSLPLGTGNTEAFF
>TRBV27|TRBJ1-5|NA|TRBD1
TGTGCCAGCAGTTCCCGGACAGGGAGCAATCAGCCCCAGCATTTT
CASSSRTGSNQPQHF
>TRBV7-9|TRBJ2-1|NA|NA
TGTGCCAGCAGCTTACTCGCAGGGATCTCCTACAATGAGCAGTTCTTC
CASSLLAGISYNEQFF
>TRBV19|TRBJ1-2|NA|TRBD1
TGTGCCAGTAGGGCAGGACAGGCGTATGGCTACACCTTC
CASRAGQAYGYTF
>TRBV4-2|TRBJ2-2|NA|TRBD1
TGTGCCAGCAGCCTCGACAGGGGGACGGGGGAGCTGTTTTTT
CASSLDRGTGELFF
>TRBV5-1|TRBJ2-3|NA|TRBD1
TGCGCCAGCAGCTTATACACGGGACAGGCGTTGGGTACGCAGTATTTT
CASSLYTGQALGTQYF